Listed here are 28 T cell receptor beta chains from one sample, sequenced in a study of cytomegalovirus exposure and HLA in healthy donors. PCR used 60 Vbeta primers and 13 Jbeta primers. Profiled with immunoSEQ multiplex PCR; TCRdb holds only in-frame clones, not every one. This table holds about 190,000 clones, around 67% found once. The specimen sequenced was PBMCs. The receptors derive from a woman aged 25 to 45 in good health and CMV-seropositive.

The chain has TRBV28 and TRBJ1-4, with 8 bases lining up with TRBD1. With V trimmed by 6 bases and J by 6 bases, 3 bases remained unmatched. Germline V gives CDR1 MDHEN, CDR2 SYDVKM. The CDR3 is made up of 13 amino acids. The CDR3 DNA reads TGTGCCAGCAGCATGACAGGGGATGAAAAACTGTTTTTT. It yields the protein CASSMTGDEKLFF.

The CDR3 nucleotides read TGTGCCAGCAGCTTTCCGACGGGGTGGGAGCAGTACTTC. Its translation is CASSFPTGWEQYF. The chain employs TRBV7-9 and TRBJ2-7; TRBD2 might be the D (5 bases). V lost 3 bases and J 7 bases, leaving 13 bases between the germline ends. Germline assignment: CDR1 SEHNR and CDR2 FQNEAQ (reference sequence). The CDR3 is made up of 13 amino acids.

The rearrangement links TRBV28 to TRBJ1-2; D might be TRBD1 (5 bases). The CDR3 totals 14 residues. Trimming left V 3 bases short and J 4 bases short, with 12 bases between. The germline gives CDR1 MDHEN, CDR2 SYDVKM. The CDR3 coding sequence is TGTGCCAGCAGTTTTTTGCAGGGCGGCTATGGCTACACCTTC. This encodes CASSFLQGGYGYTF.

This clone was counted a few times. This chain joins TRBV25-1 and TRBJ1-2; 8 bases fit TRBD1. The J segment lost 0 bases and the V segment lost 4 bases, leaving 4 bases of the junction unmatched. Germline-derived CDR1 and CDR2 are MGHDK and SYGVNS. This CDR3 contains 15 residues. The CDR3 loop is CASSGTGRANYGYTF. The DNA of the CDR3 is TGTGCCAGCAGTGGGACAGGGCGAGCTAACTATGGCTACACCTTC.

The rearrangement uses TRBV27 and TRBJ2-3, with 9 bases matching TRBD2. Germline loops: CDR1 MNHEY, CDR2 SMNVEV (reference sequence). This CDR3 is 16 amino acids long. V was pared by 4 bases and J by 0 bases, with 5 bases of the junction left unmatched. The CDR3 bases are TGTGCCAGCAGTTCCCTAGCGGGGACAAGCACAGATACGCAGTATTTT. This sequence encodes CASSSLAGTSTDTQYF.

The chain carries TRBV19 and TRBJ1-5; no firm D call. Trimming pared 1 base from V and 0 bases from J, leaving 7 bases between. The CDR3 contains 15 residues. Germline V CDR1 and CDR2: LNHDA, SQIVND (reference sequence). CDR3 residues: CASSIGQYSNQPQHF. The CDR3 DNA reads TGTGCCAGTAGTATAGGGCAGTATAGCAATCAGCCCCAGCATTTT. The full variable domain, its missing parts supplied by reference TRBV19 and TRBJ1-5, is DGGITQSPKYLFRKEGQNVTLSCEQNLNHDAMYWYRQDPGQGLRLIYYSQIVNDFQKGDIAEGYSVSREKKESFPLTVTSAQKNPTAFYLCASSIGQYSNQPQHFGDGTRLSIL.

The chain carries TRBV5-1 and TRBJ2-5; D is perhaps TRBD2 (7 bases). Germline CDR1 reads SGHRS; CDR2 reads YFSETQ. V was cut by 0 bases and J by 5 bases, with 11 bases left in between. This CDR3 is built from 14 residues. The CDR3 DNA reads TGCGCCAGCAGCTTGGGAAGGGGGGGCGAGACCCAGTACTTC. It specifies CASSLGRGGETQYF.

The V gene is TRBV2, the J gene TRBJ1-2, with TRBD1 identical over 10 bases. V gave up 7 bases and J gave up 3 bases; unmatched junction bases: 8. The CDR3 has 15 amino acids. CDR1 SNHLY and CDR2 FYNNEI come from the germline V gene. The CDR3 reads CASTPGQGEDYGYTF. CDR3 bases: TGTGCCAGCACCCCAGGACAGGGGGAGGACTATGGCTACACCTTC.

The CDR3 sequence is CASSAFPGTGELFF. CDR3 sequence (DNA): TGTGCCAGCAGCGCATTCCCCGGCACCGGGGAGCTGTTTTTT. The chain recombines TRBV9 with TRBJ2-2, with unresolved D. V was clipped by 3 bases and J by 4 bases, with 10 bases between them. CDR1 SGDLS and CDR2 YYNGEE come from the germline V gene. CDR3 length equals 14 residues.

The genes are TRBV28 and TRBJ2-2; TRBD2 aligns across 8 bases. The germline V gene has CDR1 MDHEN and CDR2 SYDVKM. J gave up 1 base and V 3 bases, and 4 bases lay outside the gene matches. The CDR3 is 16 amino acids. The chain's CDR3 is CASSLELAENTGELFF. The CDR3 DNA follows: TGTGCCAGCAGTTTGGAACTAGCGGAGAACACCGGGGAGCTGTTTTTT.

DNA for the CDR3: TGTGCCAGCGGCTTAGGGAGTAATGAAAAACTGTTTTTT. It translates to CASGLGSNEKLFF. The J gene is TRBJ1-4, the V gene TRBV28; D gene ambiguous. This CDR3 comprises 13 residues. CDR1 MDHEN and CDR2 SYDVKM come from the germline V gene. V was cut by 8 bases and J by 4 bases, with 11 bases left in between. The full variable domain, rest sourced from reference TRBV28 and TRBJ1-4, is DVKVTQSSRYLVKRTGEKVFLECVQDMDHENMFWYRQDPGLGLRLIYFSYDVKMKEKGDIPEGYSVSREKKERFSLILESASTNQTSMYLCASGLGSNEKLFFGSGTQLSVL.

The chain recombines TRBV6-5 with TRBJ2-7, with D possibly being TRBD2 (6 bases). The germline gives CDR1 MNHEY, CDR2 SVGAGI. The CDR3 covers 13 residues. With 4 bases removed from V and 0 bases from J, the gap between germline ends came to 7 bases. The CDR3 DNA reads TGTGCCAGCAGTTGGGGGGTCTCCTACGAGCAGTACTTC. Its translation: CASSWGVSYEQYF.

This clone was observed a few times. The V gene is TRBV5-1, the J gene TRBJ2-1; 7 bases map to TRBD1. The CDR3 sequence is 14 residues long. Germline assignment: CDR1 SGHRS and CDR2 YFSETQ. After removal of 7 bases from V and 2 bases from J, the junction contained 6 bases not matched to a gene. The CDR3 nucleotides read TGCGCCAGCTATGGGCAGGGGGCCTACAATGAGCAGTTCTTC. Its protein is CASYGQGAYNEQFF. The full variable domain, its missing parts supplied by reference TRBV5-1 and TRBJ2-1, is KAGVTQTPRYLIKTRGQQVTLSCSPISGHRSVSWYQQTPGQGLQFLFEYFSETQRNKGNFPGRFSGRQFSNSRSEMNVSTLELGDSALYLCASYGQGAYNEQFFGPGTRLTVL.

This clone was picked up a small number of times. The chain is built from TRBV7-9 and TRBJ1-2, with D unclear. The CDR3 loop spans 13 amino acids. Germline CDR1 SEHNR, CDR2 FQNEAQ (reference sequence). With 1 base removed from V and 3 bases from J, the gap between germline ends came to 6 bases. Written as DNA, the CDR3 is TGTGCCAGCAGCTTAGAACCGGACTATGGCTACACCTTC. Translation gives CASSLEPDYGYTF.

The rearrangement joins TRBV2 to TRBJ2-5, with 8 bases fitting TRBD2. The DNA end is more similar to TRBJ2-7, so the J call may be wrong. Germline V gives CDR1 SNHLY, CDR2 FYNNEI. The length of the CDR3 is 18 residues. In nucleotides, the CDR3 is TGTGCTATTCCGGGGGGGCAAGTCCCCCCTCGGAACTCCTACGAGCAGTACTTC. It translates to CAIPGGQVPPRNSYEQYF.

The genes are TRBV9 and TRBJ2-5; 13 bases align to TRBD2. The DNA end is more similar to TRBJ2-7, so the J call may be wrong. This CDR3 comprises 18 residues. Germline V gives CDR1 SGDLS, CDR2 YYNGEE. In DNA form, the CDR3 reads TGTGCCAGCAGCCCTAGGGGACTAGCGGGGCCTTCCTCCTACGAGCAGTACTTC. Its protein product is CASSPRGLAGPSSYEQYF.

The chain combines TRBV4-1 with TRBJ2-3, with D possibly TRBD2 on 6 matching bases. V was pared by 1 base and J by 9 bases, with 11 bases between. Germline V CDR1 and CDR2: MGHRA, YSYEKL. There are 13 residues in the CDR3. Written as DNA, the CDR3 is TGCGCCAGCAGCCAAGTTATCCGGGAGACGCAGTATTTT. This encodes CASSQVIRETQYF.

The rearrangement joins TRBV11-2 to TRBJ2-5, with D unresolved. Per germline, CDR1 SGHAT and CDR2 FQNNGV. The CDR3 spans 13 residues. The V end was cut by 0 bases, the J end by 5 bases, with 7 bases between. The CDR3 DNA follows: TGTGCCAGCAGCTTAGACTCGAGGGAGACCCAGTACTTC. This sequence encodes CASSLDSRETQYF.

J is TRBJ2-2 and V is TRBV27; a weak D match, TRBD2 (6 bases). This CDR3 has 14 amino acids. Trimming left V 5 bases short and J 7 bases short, with 14 bases between. Germline assignment: CDR1 MNHEY and CDR2 SMNVEV (reference sequence). The CDR3 is CASSTRDLSGELFF. The CDR3 DNA follows: TGTGCCAGCAGTACCCGGGACTTGAGCGGGGAGCTGTTTTTT.

This chain connects TRBV6-1 to TRBJ2-2; unclear D gene. This CDR3 spans 13 amino acids. Per germline, CDR1 MNHNS and CDR2 SASEGT. V gave up 8 bases and J gave up 3 bases, with 10 bases separating them. The DNA of the CDR3 is TGTGCCAGCGCCCCGGGTGACACCGGGGAGCTGTTTTTT. Protein product: CASAPGDTGELFF.

This clone was found a few times. This chain connects TRBV7-9 to TRBJ2-2; TRBD1 matches at 8 bases. V trimming: 3 bases; J trimming: 4 bases; junction bases outside the gene matches: 4. The CDR3 sequence is 15 residues long. Germline V CDR1 and CDR2: SEHNR, FQNEAQ (reference sequence). The CDR3 loop reads CASSLETGVTGELFF. Written as DNA, the CDR3 is TGTGCCAGCAGCTTGGAGACAGGGGTCACCGGGGAGCTGTTTTTT.

V usage is TRBV28 and J usage is TRBJ2-7; no reliable D call. The germline gives CDR1 MDHEN, CDR2 SYDVKM. This CDR3 spans 17 amino acids. V was shortened by 1 base and J by 0 bases, with 16 bases between the two germline ends. The CDR3 spells CASSLSPQVPVSYEQYF. The CDR3 DNA sequence: TGTGCCAGCAGTTTATCGCCCCAGGTCCCGGTCTCCTACGAGCAGTACTTC. The full variable domain, with the rest looked up from reference TRBV28 and TRBJ2-7, is DVKVTQSSRYLVKRTGEKVFLECVQDMDHENMFWYRQDPGLGLRLIYFSYDVKMKEKGDIPEGYSVSREKKERFSLILESASTNQTSMYLCASSLSPQVPVSYEQYFGPGTRLTVT.

The V and J genes are TRBV28 and TRBJ1-5; D might be TRBD1 (6 bases). The ends were cut back, 4 bases at V and 4 bases at J, with 14 bases in the middle. CDR3 size: 15 residues. CDR1 is MDHEN and CDR2 is SYDVKM in the germline V gene. DNA of the CDR3: TGTGCCAGCAGTTCAGGACCAGGGGTTAATCAGCCCCAGCATTTT. As protein: CASSSGPGVNQPQHF.

This chain connects TRBV13 to TRBJ2-2; 9 bases are a match to TRBD2. V was pared by 5 bases and J by 3 bases, with 7 bases of the junction left unmatched. CDR1 is PRHDT, CDR2 FYEKMQ, per germline (reference sequence). CDR3 length: 16 residues. The CDR3 here is CASSLSGRSHTGELFF. In DNA, the CDR3 is TGTGCCAGCAGCCTTAGCGGGAGATCCCACACCGGGGAGCTGTTTTTT.

The chain has TRBV19 and TRBJ1-3; 7 nucleotides align to TRBD1. CDR1 and CDR2 from the germline V gene are LNHDA and SQIVND (reference sequence). This CDR3 has 15 residues. The ends lost 9 bases at V and 4 bases at J; junction bases unmatched: 12. The CDR3 DNA sequence: TGTGCCAGCCGAAACGACAGGGCAGGAGGAAACACCATATATTTT. It translates to CASRNDRAGGNTIYF.

The rearrangement links TRBV25-1 to TRBJ1-1, with no clear D. The CDR3 covers 13 residues. V lost 5 bases, J lost 0 bases, and 7 bases lay in between. Germline V gene sequence: CDR1 MGHDK, CDR2 SYGVNS. CDR3 sequence (DNA): TGTGCCAGCAGTCCGGGGATGAACACTGAAGCTTTCTTT. This sequence encodes CASSPGMNTEAFF.

In this sample, this clone turned up a few times. The CDR3 bases are TGCGCCAGCAGCCAAGATCCGCAGGTAGGAACTGAAGCTTTCTTT. Its translation is CASSQDPQVGTEAFF. V and J are TRBV4-1 and TRBJ1-1; D unclear. From germline, CDR1 is MGHRA and CDR2 YSYEKL. Deletions cut 0 bases from V and 5 bases from J, with 13 bases between. The CDR3 runs to 15 residues.

J is TRBJ2-7 and V is TRBV5-1; a weak D match, TRBD2 (7 bases). This CDR3 spans 14 amino acids. Deletions cut 2 bases from V and 5 bases from J, with 14 bases between. Germline lookup yields CDR1 SGHRS and CDR2 YFSETQ. CDR3 DNA sequence: TGCGCCAGCAGCTTAAGGGGGGGCACCGACGAGCAGTACTTC. Translation: CASSLRGGTDEQYF.